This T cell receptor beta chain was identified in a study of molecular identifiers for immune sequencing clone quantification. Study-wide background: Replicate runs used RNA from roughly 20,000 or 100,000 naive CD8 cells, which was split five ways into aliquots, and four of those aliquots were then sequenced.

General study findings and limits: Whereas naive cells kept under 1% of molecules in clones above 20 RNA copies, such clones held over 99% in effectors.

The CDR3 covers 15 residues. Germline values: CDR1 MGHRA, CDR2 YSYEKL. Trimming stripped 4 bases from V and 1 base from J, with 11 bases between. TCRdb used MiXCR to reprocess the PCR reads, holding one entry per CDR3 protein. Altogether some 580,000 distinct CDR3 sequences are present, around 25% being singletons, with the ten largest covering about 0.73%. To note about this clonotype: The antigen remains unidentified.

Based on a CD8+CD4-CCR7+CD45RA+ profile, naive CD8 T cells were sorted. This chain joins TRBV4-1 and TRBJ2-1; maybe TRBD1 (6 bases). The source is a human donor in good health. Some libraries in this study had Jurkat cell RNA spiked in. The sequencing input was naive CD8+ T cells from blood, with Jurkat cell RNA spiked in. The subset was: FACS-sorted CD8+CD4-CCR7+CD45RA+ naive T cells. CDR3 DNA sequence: TGCGCCAGCAGCCGAGCAACAGGGTCCTACAATGAGCAGTTCTTC. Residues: CASSRATGSYNEQFF.